The 9 T cell receptor beta chains in this list originate from one sample, sequenced in a study of T cell responses to AZD1222 COVID-19 vaccine. Only in-frame clones appear in the TCRdb table, and some are missing; sequencing was by immunoSEQ multiplex PCR. In the table there are 150,000 or so clones, about 90% of which are singletons. Material: peripheral blood, obtained on day 0 of AZD1222 vaccination. Receptors were obtained from an adult in good health.

V gene TRBV6-1 combines with J gene TRBJ2-2; D gene uncertain. Trimming removed 4 bases from V and 3 bases from J, with 15 bases in between. The CDR3 sequence is 16 residues long. Germline V CDR1 and CDR2: MNHNS, SASEGT. The CDR3 bases are TGTGCCAGCAGTGCCCTCAGCCTGTTGGACACCGGGGAGCTGTTTTTT. This gives the protein CASSALSLLDTGELFF.

This chain links TRBV7-9 with TRBJ2-7; 9 bases fit TRBD2. CDR3 length equals 18 residues. V shed 5 bases, J shed 4 bases, and the junction held 18 bases outside the gene matches. CDR1 is SEHNR, CDR2 FQNEAQ, per germline (reference sequence). The CDR3 loop reads CASSQRPREGIVRYEQYF. The CDR3 DNA sequence: TGTGCCAGCAGCCAACGACCGCGGGAGGGTATAGTTCGGTACGAGCAGTACTTC.

The chain employs TRBV10-3 and TRBJ2-7; D gene unclear. The V gene lost 3 bases and the J gene lost 12 bases, with 15 bases spanning the gap. CDR1 and CDR2 (germline): ENHRY, SYGVKD. The CDR3 contains 12 residues. The CDR3 region has the DNA TGTGCCATCAGTGATTTAGGGCCGAGGCTGTACTTC. It codes for CAISDLGPRLYF.

This clone was seen only a few times. V usage is TRBV5-1 and J usage is TRBJ1-1; 9 bases map to TRBD1. Looked up from germline, CDR1 is SGHRS and CDR2 is YFSETQ. The junction had 9 bases not matched to a gene; V was cut back by 8 bases and J by 7 bases. This CDR3 spans 13 amino acids. The CDR3 nucleotides read TGCGCCAGTTATACAGGGGGCGCGGGTGAAGCTTTCTTT. Translating it yields CASYTGGAGEAFF. Together with reference TRBV5-1 and TRBJ1-1, the CDR3 gives the full variable domain: KAGVTQTPRYLIKTRGQQVTLSCSPISGHRSVSWYQQTPGQGLQFLFEYFSETQRNKGNFPGRFSGRQFSNSRSEMNVSTLELGDSALYLCASYTGGAGEAFFGQGTRLTVV.

V gene TRBV9 combines with J gene TRBJ2-7; 7 bases match TRBD2. The CDR3 covers 14 residues. Germline loops: CDR1 SGDLS, CDR2 YYNGEE. V dropped 4 bases and J dropped 7; count of bases not matched to a gene: 11. The CDR3 sequence is CASSPEGLPLEQYF. In DNA, the CDR3 is TGTGCCAGCAGCCCCGAGGGACTACCCCTGGAGCAGTACTTC. Combining the CDR3 with reference TRBV9 and TRBJ2-7 gives the whole variable domain DSGVTQTPKHLITATGQRVTLRCSPRSGDLSVYWYQQSLDQGLQFLIQYYNGEERAKGNILERFSAQQFPDLHSELNLSSLELGDSALYFCASSPEGLPLEQYFGPGTRLTVT.

The chain uses TRBV6-5 and TRBJ2-7; D perhaps matches TRBD1 (6 bases). Germline V CDR1 and CDR2: MNHEY, SVGAGI. The CDR3 runs to 13 residues. Trimming removed 6 bases at V and 6 bases at J, with 15 bases between. CDR3 protein: CASRPLTGLEQYF. The CDR3 DNA sequence: TGTGCCAGCAGGCCCCTTACAGGGCTCGAGCAGTACTTC.

This rearrangement joins TRBV12-5 to TRBJ1-1; D not certain. The V end was cut by 2 bases, the J end by 3 bases, with 19 bases between. Per germline, CDR1 LGHNT and CDR2 FRNRAP. The CDR3 covers 17 residues. CDR3 DNA sequence: TGTGCTAGTGGTTTGAAGGTACAGTCGGGTCCGGACACTGAAGCTTTCTTT. As protein: CASGLKVQSGPDTEAFF.

This clone was seen just once. J is TRBJ1-2 and V is TRBV30; D may be TRBD1 (5 bases). This CDR3 has 11 amino acids. CDR1 GTSNPN and CDR2 SVGIG come from the germline V gene (reference sequence). Trimming removed 4 bases from V and 8 bases from J, with 11 bases in between. In nucleotides, the CDR3 is TGTGCCTGGACCCGGGGGACCGGCTACACCTTC. This codes for CAWTRGTGYTF.

V and J are TRBV5-6 and TRBJ1-2; D call uncertain. The ends were cut back, 0 bases at V and 4 bases at J, with 10 bases in the middle. CDR1 is SGHDT and CDR2 is YYEEEE in the germline V gene. The CDR3 length is 14 residues. CDR3 coding DNA: TGTGCCAGCAGCTTGGGGAGTTCCAGCTATGGCTACACCTTC. It is translated as CASSLGSSSYGYTF.